This TCR beta chain was identified during a study of identical twins. Study conclusions and caveats: The degree of excess twin sharing was weaker in beta out-of-frame sequences. Models came in too low on out-of-frame TCR alpha sharing in monozygotic twins.

TCRdb recomputed calls from the 5' RACE reads with MiXCR, one row per CDR3 protein. The sample lists approximately 890,000 distinct CDR3 sequences, 9% to 15% occurring once. This clonotype came up a few times. As yet, its antigen is unknown. Trimming left V 4 bases short and J 3 bases short, with 9 bases between. Germline-derived CDR1 and CDR2 are SGHAT and FQNNGV. The CDR3 is 13 residues long. The sample also formed part of further work on yellow fever vaccine responses in identical twins.

The receptor's source is a woman aged 18-30 years in good health. The sample comprised PBMCs. The rearrangement uses TRBV11-2 and TRBJ1-2; D is possibly TRBD1 (6 bases). This CDR3 is CASSSHRDYGYTF. The CDR3, as DNA: TGTGCCAGCAGCTCCCACAGGGACTATGGCTACACCTTC.